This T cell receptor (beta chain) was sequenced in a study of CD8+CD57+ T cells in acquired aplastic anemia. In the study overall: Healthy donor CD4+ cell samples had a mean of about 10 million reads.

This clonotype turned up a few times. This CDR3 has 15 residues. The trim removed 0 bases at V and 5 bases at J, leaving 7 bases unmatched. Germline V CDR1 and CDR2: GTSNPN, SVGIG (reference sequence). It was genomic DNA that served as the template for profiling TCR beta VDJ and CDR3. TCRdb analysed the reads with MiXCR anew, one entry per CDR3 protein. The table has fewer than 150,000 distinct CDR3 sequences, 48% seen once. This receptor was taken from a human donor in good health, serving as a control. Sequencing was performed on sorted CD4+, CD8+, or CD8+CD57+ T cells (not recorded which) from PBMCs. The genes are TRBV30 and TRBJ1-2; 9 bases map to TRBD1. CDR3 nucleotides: TGTGCCTGGAGTGTCCCCGCGACAGGGGGATATGGCTACACCTTC. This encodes CAWSVPATGGYGYTF.